This T cell receptor (beta chain) stems from a study of shared clonotypes between healthy human individuals. Trimming removed 3 bases from V and 2 bases from J; junction bases left unmatched: 7. CDR3 length: 15 residues. Looked up from germline, CDR1 is SGHAT and CDR2 is FQDESV (reference sequence). Positive CCR7 selection of CD45RO-negative cells yielded the naive CD8 cells, and terminally differentiated effector memory CD45RA+ cells were excluded. Profiled with immunoSEQ multiplex PCR; TCRdb holds only in-frame clones, not every one. The sample lists 2 million or so clones; around 96% were seen once. About this clone: The antigen remains undetermined.

General study findings and limits: Donor clonotype sharing was expected to depend on sequencing depth.

The chain employs TRBV11-1 and TRBJ2-7; 7 nucleotides line up with TRBD2. The sequence was obtained from a man aged 18 to 30 in good health. The sequenced material came from naive CD8+ T cells sorted from blood. CDR3 coding DNA: TGTGCCAGCAGCTTCCATAGCGGGCAAACCTACGAGCAGTACTTC. This encodes CASSFHSGQTYEQYF.